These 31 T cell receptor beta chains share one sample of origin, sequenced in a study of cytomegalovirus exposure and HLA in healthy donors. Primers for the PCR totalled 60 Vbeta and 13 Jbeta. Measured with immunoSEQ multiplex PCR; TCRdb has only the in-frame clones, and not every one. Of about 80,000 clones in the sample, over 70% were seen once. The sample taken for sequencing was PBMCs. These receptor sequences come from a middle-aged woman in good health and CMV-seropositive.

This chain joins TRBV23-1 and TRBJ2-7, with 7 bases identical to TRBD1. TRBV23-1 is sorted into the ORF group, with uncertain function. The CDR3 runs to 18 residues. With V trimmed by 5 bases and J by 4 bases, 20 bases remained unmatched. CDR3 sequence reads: CASSERCLLSGTVYEQYF. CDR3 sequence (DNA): TGCGCCAGCAGTGAAAGATGCCTCCTTTCCGGGACAGTGTACGAGCAGTACTTC.

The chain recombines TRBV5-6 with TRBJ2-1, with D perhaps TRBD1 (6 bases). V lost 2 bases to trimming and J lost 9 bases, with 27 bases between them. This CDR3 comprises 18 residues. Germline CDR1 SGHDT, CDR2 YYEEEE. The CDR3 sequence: CASSLEISTGGFYGEQFF. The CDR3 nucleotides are TGTGCCAGCAGCTTAGAAATCTCGACAGGAGGCTTCTACGGTGAGCAGTTCTTC.

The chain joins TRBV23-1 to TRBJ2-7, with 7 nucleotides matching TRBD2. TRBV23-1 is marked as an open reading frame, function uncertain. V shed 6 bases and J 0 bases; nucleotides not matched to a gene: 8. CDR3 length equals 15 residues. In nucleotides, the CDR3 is TGCGCCAGCAGCCAAACGGGGGGATTCTCCTACGAGCAGTACTTC. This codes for CASSQTGGFSYEQYF.

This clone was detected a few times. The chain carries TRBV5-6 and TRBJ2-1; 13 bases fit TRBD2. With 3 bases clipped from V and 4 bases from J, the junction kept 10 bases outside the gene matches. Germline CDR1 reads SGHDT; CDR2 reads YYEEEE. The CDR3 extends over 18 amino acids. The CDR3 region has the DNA TGTGCCAGCAGCTCCTCCAGGGGACTAGCGGGACTATACAATGAGCAGTTCTTC. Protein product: CASSSSRGLAGLYNEQFF.

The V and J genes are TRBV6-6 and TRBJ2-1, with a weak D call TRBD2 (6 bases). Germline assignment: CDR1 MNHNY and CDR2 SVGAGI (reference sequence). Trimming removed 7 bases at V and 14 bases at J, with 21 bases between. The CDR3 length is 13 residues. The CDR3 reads CASTFMEAGPKFF. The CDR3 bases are TGTGCCAGCACTTTTATGGAAGCGGGTCCTAAGTTCTTC.

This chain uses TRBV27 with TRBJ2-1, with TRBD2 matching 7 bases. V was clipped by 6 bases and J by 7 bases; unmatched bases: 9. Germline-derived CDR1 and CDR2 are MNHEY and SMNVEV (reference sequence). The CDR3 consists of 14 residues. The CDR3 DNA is TGTGCCAGCAGACCTTTTTCCGGGAGGAATGAGCAGTTCTTC. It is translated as CASRPFSGRNEQFF.

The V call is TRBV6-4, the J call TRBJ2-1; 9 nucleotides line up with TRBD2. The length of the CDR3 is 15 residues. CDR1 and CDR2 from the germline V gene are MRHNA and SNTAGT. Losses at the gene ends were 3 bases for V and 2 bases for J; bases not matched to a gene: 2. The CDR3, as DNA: TGTGCCAGCAGTGAAGCTAGCGGGACCTACAATGAGCAGTTCTTC. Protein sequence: CASSEASGTYNEQFF.

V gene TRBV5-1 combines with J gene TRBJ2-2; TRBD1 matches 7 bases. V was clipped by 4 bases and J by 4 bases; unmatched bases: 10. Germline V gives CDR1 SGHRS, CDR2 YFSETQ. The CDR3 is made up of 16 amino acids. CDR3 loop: CASSPGQQLITGELFF. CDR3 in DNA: TGCGCCAGCAGCCCGGGACAGCAGTTGATCACCGGGGAGCTGTTTTTT.

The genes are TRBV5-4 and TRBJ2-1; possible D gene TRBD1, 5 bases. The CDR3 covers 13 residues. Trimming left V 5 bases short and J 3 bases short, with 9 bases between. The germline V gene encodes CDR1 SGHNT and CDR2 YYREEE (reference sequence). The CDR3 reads CASRFDSYNEQFF. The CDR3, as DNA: TGTGCCAGCAGATTTGACAGCTACAATGAGCAGTTCTTC.

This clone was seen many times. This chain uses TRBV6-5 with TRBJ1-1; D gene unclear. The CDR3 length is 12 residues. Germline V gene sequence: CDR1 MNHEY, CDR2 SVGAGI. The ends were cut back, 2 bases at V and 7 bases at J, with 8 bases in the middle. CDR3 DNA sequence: TGTGCCAGCAGTTACAATGGCCGTGAAGCTTTCTTT. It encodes CASSYNGREAFF.

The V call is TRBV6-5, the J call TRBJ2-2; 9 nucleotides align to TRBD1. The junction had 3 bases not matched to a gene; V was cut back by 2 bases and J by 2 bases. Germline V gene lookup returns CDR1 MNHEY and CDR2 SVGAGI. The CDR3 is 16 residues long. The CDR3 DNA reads TGTGCCAGCAGTTACCCGGGACAGGGCAACACCGGGGAGCTGTTTTTT. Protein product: CASSYPGQGNTGELFF.

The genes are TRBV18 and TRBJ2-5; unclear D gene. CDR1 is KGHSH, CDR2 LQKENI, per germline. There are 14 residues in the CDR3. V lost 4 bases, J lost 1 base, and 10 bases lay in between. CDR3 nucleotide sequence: TGTGCCAGCTCACTGGAGAACCTCCAAGAGACCCAGTACTTC. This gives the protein CASSLENLQETQYF.

The CDR3 DNA reads TGTGCCAGCAGTGCCAGGTCAGGGGCATATAATTCACCCCTCCACTTT. Translating it yields CASSARSGAYNSPLHF. This chain uses TRBV2 with TRBJ1-6; tentatively, D is TRBD1 (6 bases). This CDR3 region has 16 residues. Per germline, CDR1 SNHLY and CDR2 FYNNEI. The V gene lost 4 bases and the J gene lost 4 bases, with 14 bases spanning the gap.

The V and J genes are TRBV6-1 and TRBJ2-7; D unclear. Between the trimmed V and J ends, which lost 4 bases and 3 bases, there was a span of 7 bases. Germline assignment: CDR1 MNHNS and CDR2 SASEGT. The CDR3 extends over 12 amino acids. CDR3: CASSVYSYEQYF. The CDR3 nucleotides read TGTGCCAGCAGTGTTTACAGCTACGAGCAGTACTTC.

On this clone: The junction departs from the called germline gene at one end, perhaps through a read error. The CDR3: CSSSLAAQKYNEKLFF. As DNA, the CDR3 is TGTTCCAGCAGCTTAGCTGCTCAGAAGTATAATGAAAAACTGTTTTTT. The chain carries TRBV7-9 and TRBJ1-4, with D hard to call. Germline V gives CDR1 SEHNR, CDR2 FQNEAQ (reference sequence). The CDR3 is 16 amino acids. Full variable domain (outside the CDR3, taken from reference TRBV7-9 and TRBJ1-4): DTGVSQNPRHKITKRGQNVTFRCDPISEHNRLYWYRQTLGQGPEFLTYFQNEAQLEKSRLLSDRFSAERPKGSFSTLEIQRTEQGDSAMYLCSSSLAAQKYNEKLFFGSGTQLSVL.

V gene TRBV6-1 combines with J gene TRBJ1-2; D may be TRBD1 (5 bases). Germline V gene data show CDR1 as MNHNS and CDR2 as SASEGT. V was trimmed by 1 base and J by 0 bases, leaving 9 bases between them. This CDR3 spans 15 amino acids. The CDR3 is CASSEGPGSNYGYTF. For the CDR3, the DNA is TGTGCCAGCAGTGAAGGTCCAGGGTCTAACTATGGCTACACCTTC.

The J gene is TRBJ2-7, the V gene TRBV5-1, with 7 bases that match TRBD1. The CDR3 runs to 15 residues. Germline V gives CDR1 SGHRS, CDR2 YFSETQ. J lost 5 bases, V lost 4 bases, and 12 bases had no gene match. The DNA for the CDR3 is TGCGCCAGCAGCCCCGGACAGGTACCTTTCGACGAGCAGTACTTC. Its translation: CASSPGQVPFDEQYF.

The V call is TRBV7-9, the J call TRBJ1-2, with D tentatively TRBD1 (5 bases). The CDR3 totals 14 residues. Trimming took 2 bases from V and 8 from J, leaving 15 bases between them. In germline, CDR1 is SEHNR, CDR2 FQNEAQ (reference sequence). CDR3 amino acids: CASSLTGGSEGYTF. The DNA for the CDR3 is TGTGCCAGCAGCTTAACAGGCGGTTCAGAGGGCTACACCTTC.

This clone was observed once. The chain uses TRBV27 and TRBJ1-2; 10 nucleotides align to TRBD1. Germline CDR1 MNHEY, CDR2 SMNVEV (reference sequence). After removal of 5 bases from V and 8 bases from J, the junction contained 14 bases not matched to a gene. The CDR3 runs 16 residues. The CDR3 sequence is CASSMLTGGASGGYTF. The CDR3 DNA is TGTGCCAGCAGTATGTTGACAGGGGGCGCTTCGGGCGGCTACACCTTC.

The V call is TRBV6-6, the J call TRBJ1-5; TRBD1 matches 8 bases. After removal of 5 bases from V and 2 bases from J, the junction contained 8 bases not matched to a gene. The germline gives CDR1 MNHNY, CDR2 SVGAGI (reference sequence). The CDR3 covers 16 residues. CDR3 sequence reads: CASSPLQGARNQPQHF. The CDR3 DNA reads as TGTGCCAGCAGTCCCCTGCAGGGGGCGCGCAATCAGCCCCAGCATTTT.

The CDR3 here is CASSRASGLTDTQYF. DNA for the CDR3: TGTGCCAGCTCACGGGCTAGCGGGCTCACAGATACGCAGTATTTT. This chain links TRBV18 with TRBJ2-3; 8 bases are shared with TRBD2. V lost 4 bases, J lost 2 bases, and 5 bases stayed unmatched. CDR1 is KGHSH, CDR2 LQKENI, per germline. The CDR3 consists of 15 residues.

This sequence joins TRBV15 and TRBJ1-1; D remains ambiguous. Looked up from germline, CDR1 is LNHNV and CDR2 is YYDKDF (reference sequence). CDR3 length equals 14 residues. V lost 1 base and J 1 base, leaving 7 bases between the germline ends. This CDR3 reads CATSRGPGNTEAFF. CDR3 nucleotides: TGTGCCACCAGCAGAGGTCCAGGGAACACTGAAGCTTTCTTT. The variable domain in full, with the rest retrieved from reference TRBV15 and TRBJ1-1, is DAMVIQNPRYQVTQFGKPVTLSCSQTLNHNVMYWYQQKSSQAPKLLFHYYDKDFNNEADTPDNFQSRRPNTSFCFLDIRSPGLGDTAMYLCATSRGPGNTEAFFGQGTRLTVV.

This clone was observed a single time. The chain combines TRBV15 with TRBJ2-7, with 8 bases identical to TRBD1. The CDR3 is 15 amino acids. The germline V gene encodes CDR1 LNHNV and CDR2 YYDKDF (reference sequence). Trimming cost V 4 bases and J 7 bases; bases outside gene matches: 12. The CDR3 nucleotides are TGTGCCACCAGCACCAGGACAGGGAATTGGGGTGAGCAGTACTTC. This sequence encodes CATSTRTGNWGEQYF. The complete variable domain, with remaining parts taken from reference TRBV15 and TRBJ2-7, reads DAMVIQNPRYQVTQFGKPVTLSCSQTLNHNVMYWYQQKSSQAPKLLFHYYDKDFNNEADTPDNFQSRRPNTSFCFLDIRSPGLGDTAMYLCATSTRTGNWGEQYFGPGTRLTVT.

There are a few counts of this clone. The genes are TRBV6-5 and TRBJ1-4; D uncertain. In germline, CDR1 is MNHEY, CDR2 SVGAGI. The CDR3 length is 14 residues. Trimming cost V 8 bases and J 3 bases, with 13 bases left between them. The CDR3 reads CASSGGLANEKLFF. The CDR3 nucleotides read TGTGCCAGCTCTGGCGGCCTAGCTAATGAAAAACTGTTTTTT.

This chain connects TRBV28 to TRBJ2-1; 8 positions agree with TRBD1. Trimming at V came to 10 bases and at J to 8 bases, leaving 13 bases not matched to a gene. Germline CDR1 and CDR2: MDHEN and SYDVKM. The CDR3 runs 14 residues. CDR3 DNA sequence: TGTGCCACTACGAGGTCCCAGGGGGCCTATGAGCAGTTCTTC. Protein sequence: CATTRSQGAYEQFF.

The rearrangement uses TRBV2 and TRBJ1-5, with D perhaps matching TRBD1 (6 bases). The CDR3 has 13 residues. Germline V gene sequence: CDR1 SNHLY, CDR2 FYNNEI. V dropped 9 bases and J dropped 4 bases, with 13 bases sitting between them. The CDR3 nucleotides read TGTGCCAGTCAGAGGGGGGGGAATCAGCCCCAGCATTTT. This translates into CASQRGGNQPQHF. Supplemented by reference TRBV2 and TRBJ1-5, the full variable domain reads EPEVTQTPSHQVTQMGQEVILRCVPISNHLYFYWYRQILGQKVEFLVSFYNNEISEKSEIFDDQFSVERPDGSNFTLKIRSTKLEDSAMYFCASQRGGNQPQHFGDGTRLSIL.

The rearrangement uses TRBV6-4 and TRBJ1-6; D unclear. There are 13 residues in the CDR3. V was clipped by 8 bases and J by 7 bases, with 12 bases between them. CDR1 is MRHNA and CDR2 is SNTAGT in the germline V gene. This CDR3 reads CASGLEPNSPLHF. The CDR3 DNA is TGTGCCAGCGGACTAGAACCAAATTCACCCCTCCACTTT.

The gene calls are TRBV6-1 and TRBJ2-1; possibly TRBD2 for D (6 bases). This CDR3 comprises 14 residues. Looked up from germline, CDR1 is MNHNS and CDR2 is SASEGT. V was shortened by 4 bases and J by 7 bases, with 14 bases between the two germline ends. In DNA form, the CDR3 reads TGTGCCAGCAGTGCCCTTCGGAGGGCGAATGAGCAGTTCTTC. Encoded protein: CASSALRRANEQFF.

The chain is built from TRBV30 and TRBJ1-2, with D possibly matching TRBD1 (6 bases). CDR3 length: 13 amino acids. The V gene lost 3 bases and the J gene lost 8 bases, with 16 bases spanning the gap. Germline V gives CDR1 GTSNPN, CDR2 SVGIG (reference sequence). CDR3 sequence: CAWRDRAGVGYTF. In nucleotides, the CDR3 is TGTGCCTGGAGGGACAGAGCAGGGGTCGGCTACACCTTC.

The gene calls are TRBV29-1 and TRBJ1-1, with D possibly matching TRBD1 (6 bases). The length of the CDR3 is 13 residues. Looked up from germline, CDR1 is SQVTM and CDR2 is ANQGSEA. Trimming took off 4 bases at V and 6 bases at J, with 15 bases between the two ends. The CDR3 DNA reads TGCAGCGTTGCAGGACAGTATCACCCTGAAGCTTTCTTT. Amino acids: CSVAGQYHPEAFF.

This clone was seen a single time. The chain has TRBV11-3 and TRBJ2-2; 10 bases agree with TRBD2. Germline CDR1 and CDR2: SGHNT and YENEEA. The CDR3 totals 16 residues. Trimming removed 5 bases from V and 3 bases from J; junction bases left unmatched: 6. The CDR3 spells CASSPRTSGDTGELFF. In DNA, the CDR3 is TGTGCCAGCAGCCCCAGGACTAGCGGCGACACCGGGGAGCTGTTTTTT.